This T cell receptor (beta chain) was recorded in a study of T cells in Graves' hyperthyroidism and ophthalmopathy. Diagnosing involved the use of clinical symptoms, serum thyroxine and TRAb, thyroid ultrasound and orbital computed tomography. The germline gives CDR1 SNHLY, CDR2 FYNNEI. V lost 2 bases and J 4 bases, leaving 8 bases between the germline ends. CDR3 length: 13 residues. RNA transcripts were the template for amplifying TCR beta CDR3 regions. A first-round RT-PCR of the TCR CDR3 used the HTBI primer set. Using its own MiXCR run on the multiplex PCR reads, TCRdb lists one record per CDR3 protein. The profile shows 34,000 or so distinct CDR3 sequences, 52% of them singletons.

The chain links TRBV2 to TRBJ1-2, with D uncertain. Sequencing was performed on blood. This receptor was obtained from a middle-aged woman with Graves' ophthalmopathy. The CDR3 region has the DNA TGTGCCAGCAGTGAAAGGGTGGGCTATGGCTACACCTTC. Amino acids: CASSERVGYGYTF.